A single sample gave rise to the 18 T cell receptor beta chains below, sequenced in a study of beta chain features in type 1 diabetes. Expressed TCRB transcripts were sequenced after all isolated RNA was converted to cDNA. TCRdb's copy holds only in-frame clones and misses some; the assay was immunoSEQ multiplex PCR. The sample shows almost 350,000 clones, 7% to 9% of them seen only once. Source material: central memory CD4+ T cells from blood. The source is a woman aged 18 to 35 in good health.

This clone was seen only a few times. The chain employs TRBV7-9 and TRBJ2-7, with D possibly matching TRBD2 (5 bases). The germline V gene has CDR1 SEHNR and CDR2 FQNEAQ (reference sequence). The CDR3 is 14 amino acids. With 5 bases removed from V and 13 bases from J, the gap between germline ends came to 24 bases. CDR3 coding DNA: TGTGCCAGCAGCCCACAGCGGACCAGCCCGAGAGTTTACTTC. Translation: CASSPQRTSPRVYF.

The sample holds a few counts of this clone. The chain carries TRBV7-6 and TRBJ2-1; D is unclear. The V gene lost 3 bases and the J gene lost 4 bases, with 16 bases spanning the gap. The length of the CDR3 is 16 residues. CDR1 and CDR2 (germline): SGHVS, FNYEAQ. CDR3 nucleotides: TGTGCCAGCAGCTTCCGGCAGCCCATGGGGTACAATGAGCAGTTCTTC. Amino acid sequence: CASSFRQPMGYNEQFF.

The sample holds one count of this clone. The J gene is TRBJ2-5, the V gene TRBV9, with 7 bases matching TRBD1. Germline V gene sequence: CDR1 SGDLS, CDR2 YYNGEE. The CDR3 has 15 residues. Trimming took 0 bases from V and 4 from J; bases not matched to a gene: 6. The CDR3 DNA is TGTGCCAGCAGCGTAGAAGGGGGCGCGGGAGAGACCCAGTACTTC. Encoded protein: CASSVEGGAGETQYF.

The gene calls are TRBV29-1 and TRBJ1-5; the match to TRBD1 covers 8 bases. Per the germline V gene, CDR1 is SQVTM and CDR2 is ANQGSEA. The ends lost 7 bases at V and 5 bases at J; junction bases unmatched: 7. The length of the CDR3 is 13 residues. CDR3 region: CSATGGFDQPQHF. The DNA for the CDR3 is TGCAGCGCTACAGGGGGGTTCGATCAGCCCCAGCATTTT.

The chain links TRBV18 to TRBJ1-1, with 8 bases fitting TRBD1. Germline-derived CDR1 and CDR2 are KGHSH and LQKENI. With V trimmed by 6 bases and J by 3 bases, 6 bases remained unmatched. CDR3 length: 14 residues. CDR3 in amino acids: CASSGQGFYTEAFF. The CDR3 region has the DNA TGTGCCAGCTCCGGACAGGGTTTTTACACTGAAGCTTTCTTT.

V gene TRBV28 combines with J gene TRBJ2-3; TRBD2 aligns across 8 bases. CDR3 length equals 12 residues. The junction had 3 bases not matched to a gene; V was cut back by 5 bases and J by 8 bases. CDR1 is MDHEN and CDR2 is SYDVKM in the germline V gene. The DNA for the CDR3 is TGTGCCAGCAGTGCGGGGGGTGGTACGCAGTATTTT. It is translated as CASSAGGGTQYF.

This clone was observed a few times. The chain links TRBV29-1 to TRBJ2-1; the D gene is possibly TRBD1 (5 bases). There are 18 residues in the CDR3. Per the germline V gene, CDR1 is SQVTM and CDR2 is ANQGSEA. V lost 6 bases and J 0 bases, leaving 24 bases between the germline ends. CDR3 region: CSVEPDRGGQSSYNEQFF. DNA of the CDR3: TGCAGCGTCGAGCCCGATAGGGGCGGCCAGAGCTCCTACAATGAGCAGTTCTTC.

There are many counts of this clone. The chain joins TRBV7-2 to TRBJ2-5; tentative D call: TRBD2 (5 bases). Trimming shortened V by 7 bases and J by 4 bases, and 10 bases separated the two germline ends. The CDR3 runs 12 residues. Germline CDR1 SGHTA, CDR2 FQGNSA. CDR3 amino acids: CASTGAGETQYF. For the CDR3, the DNA is TGTGCCAGCACCGGCGCGGGAGAGACCCAGTACTTC.

This chain links TRBV25-1 with TRBJ2-2; 8 positions match TRBD1. From germline, CDR1 is MGHDK and CDR2 SYGVNS. The ends lost 6 bases at V and 2 bases at J; junction bases unmatched: 2. The CDR3 is 14 residues long. The CDR3 loop reads CASRDRGNTGELFF. The DNA for the CDR3 is TGTGCCAGCAGAGACAGGGGAAACACCGGGGAGCTGTTTTTT.

The chain joins TRBV6-6 to TRBJ2-1, with 12 bases aligning to TRBD2. From germline, CDR1 is MNHNY and CDR2 SVGAGI (reference sequence). The CDR3 runs 16 residues. The junction had 8 bases not matched to a gene; V was cut back by 6 bases and J by 5 bases. Here the CDR3 DNA reads TGTGCCAGCAGAAAAGGACTAGCGGGAAGTAACAATGAGCAGTTCTTC. This gives the protein CASRKGLAGSNNEQFF.

The table lists this clone with many counts. V usage is TRBV23-1 and J usage is TRBJ2-5; no firm D call. TRBV23-1 is identified as an open reading frame with a role that is uncertain. The germline V and J ends were trimmed by 5 bases and 2 bases, with 6 bases remaining between them. CDR3 length: 12 amino acids. The CDR3 DNA reads as TGCGCCAGCAGTTTAGGACAAGAGACCCAGTACTTC. Amino acid sequence: CASSLGQETQYF.

This clone was seen repeatedly, ten times or more. V gene TRBV5-1 combines with J gene TRBJ2-1; 7 nucleotides line up with TRBD2. CDR1 and CDR2 (germline): SGHRS, YFSETQ. The trim removed 6 bases at V and 0 bases at J, leaving 12 bases unmatched. The length of the CDR3 is 17 residues. CDR3 coding DNA: TGCGCCAGCACCCGCCGGAGCAGCGGGGTCTCCTACAATGAGCAGTTCTTC. This sequence encodes CASTRRSSGVSYNEQFF.

The V and J genes are TRBV5-4 and TRBJ2-6; D is undetermined. The germline CDR1 and CDR2 sequences are SGHNT and YYREEE (reference sequence). Trimming took off 3 bases at V and 0 bases at J, with 10 bases between the two ends. The CDR3 is made up of 16 amino acids. Here the CDR3 DNA reads TGTGCCAGCAGCTCCCAACACCACTCTGGGGCCAACGTCCTGACTTTC. This gives the protein CASSSQHHSGANVLTF.

This clone was recorded many times. The chain's CDR3 is CASSRRGAGREQYF. The CDR3 bases are TGTGCCAGCAGTCGCAGGGGCGCGGGCCGCGAGCAGTACTTC. The J gene is TRBJ2-7, the V gene TRBV28; the D gene is possibly TRBD1 (6 bases). The V end was cut by 5 bases, the J end by 6 bases, with 17 bases between. Germline V CDR1 and CDR2: MDHEN, SYDVKM. The CDR3 has 14 residues.

A few counts support this clone. The chain is built from TRBV27 and TRBJ2-7; D uncertain. V was trimmed by 8 bases and J by 0 bases, leaving 14 bases between them. Germline-derived CDR1 and CDR2 are MNHEY and SMNVEV (reference sequence). The CDR3 spans 14 residues. The CDR3 sequence is CASFGYSSSYEQYF. DNA for the CDR3: TGTGCCAGCTTTGGTTACAGTTCCTCCTACGAGCAGTACTTC.

This clone was seen many times. The chain combines TRBV18 with TRBJ2-3; tentative D call: TRBD2 (6 bases). The CDR3 totals 15 residues. Germline V gives CDR1 KGHSH, CDR2 LQKENI. Trimming stripped 3 bases from V and 2 bases from J, with 12 bases between. The CDR3 sequence: CASSPSGIITDTQYF. The CDR3 DNA follows: TGTGCCAGCTCACCTAGCGGAATTATCACAGATACGCAGTATTTT.

The rearrangement uses TRBV5-1 and TRBJ1-2; 7 bases are a match to TRBD1. The CDR3 consists of 15 residues. Germline assignment: CDR1 SGHRS and CDR2 YFSETQ. With V trimmed by 0 bases and J by 7 bases, 9 bases remained unmatched. As DNA, the CDR3 is TGCGCCAGCAGCTTGGTCGTGAGACAGGGTGTTGGCTACACCTTC. Protein product: CASSLVVRQGVGYTF.

In DNA form, the CDR3 reads TGTGCCAGCAGCTTAGTCAGCGGGAGTGGGGGAGAGACCCAGTACTTC. It specifies CASSLVSGSGGETQYF. The rearrangement joins TRBV11-2 to TRBJ2-5; 8 bases map to TRBD2. J lost 4 bases, V lost 1 base, and 8 bases had no gene match. CDR1 is SGHAT and CDR2 is FQNNGV in the germline V gene. The CDR3 is made up of 16 amino acids.